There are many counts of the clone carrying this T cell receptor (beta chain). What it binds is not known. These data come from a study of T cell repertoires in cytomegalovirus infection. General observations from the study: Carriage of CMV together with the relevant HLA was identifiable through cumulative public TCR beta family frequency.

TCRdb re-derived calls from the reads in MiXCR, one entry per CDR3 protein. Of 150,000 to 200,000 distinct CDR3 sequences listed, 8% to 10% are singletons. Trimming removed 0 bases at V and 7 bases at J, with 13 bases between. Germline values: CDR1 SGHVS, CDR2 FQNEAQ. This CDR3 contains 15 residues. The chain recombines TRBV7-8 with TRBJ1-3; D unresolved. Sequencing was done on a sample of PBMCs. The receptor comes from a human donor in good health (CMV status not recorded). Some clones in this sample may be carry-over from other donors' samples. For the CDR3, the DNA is TGTGCCAGCAGCTTAGCGTCAGTAGAGAGTAACACCATATATTTT. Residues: CASSLASVESNTIYF. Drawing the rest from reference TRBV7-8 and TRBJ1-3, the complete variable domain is GAGVSQSPRYKVAKRGQDVALRCDPISGHVSLFWYQQALGQGPEFLTYFQNEAQLDKSGLPSDRFFAERPEGSVSTLKIQRTQQEDSAVYLCASSLASVESNTIYFGEGSWLTVV.